This T cell receptor beta chain appears in the sequencing data of a study of persistence of HIV-infected CD4 T cells. Cells were stimulated with CMV-infected fibroblast lysates at 10 ug/mL. CD40L-negative CD69-negative CD45RO-high memory CD4+ T cells were sorted as populations depleted of antigen-responding cells. The CDR3 contains 13 residues. Losses at the gene ends were 3 bases for V and 5 bases for J; bases not matched to a gene: 0. Study results and limitations: CMV- and Gag-responding cells had lower TCRbeta richness than CD3/CD28-responding cells.

This clone has more than one count but fewer than ten. The antigen is unknown. The immunoSEQ assay was version 4, run in survey mode. Clones were sequenced by immunoSEQ multiplex PCR, and TCRdb holds only the in-frame ones, with some missing. The sample includes approximately 30,000 clones, more than 75% of them seen just once. The specimen comprised CD4+ T cells sorted from PBMCs after approximately 19-hour stimulation, sampled from a patient who received antiretroviral therapy. V usage is TRBV12-3 or TRBV12-4 and J usage is TRBJ1-5; 8 positions agree with TRBD1. This sequence was found in an adult woman with HIV who was CMV-seropositive. In DNA, the CDR3 is TGTGCCAGCAGTTTGACAGGGGATCAGCCCCAGCATTTT. This encodes CASSLTGDQPQHF.